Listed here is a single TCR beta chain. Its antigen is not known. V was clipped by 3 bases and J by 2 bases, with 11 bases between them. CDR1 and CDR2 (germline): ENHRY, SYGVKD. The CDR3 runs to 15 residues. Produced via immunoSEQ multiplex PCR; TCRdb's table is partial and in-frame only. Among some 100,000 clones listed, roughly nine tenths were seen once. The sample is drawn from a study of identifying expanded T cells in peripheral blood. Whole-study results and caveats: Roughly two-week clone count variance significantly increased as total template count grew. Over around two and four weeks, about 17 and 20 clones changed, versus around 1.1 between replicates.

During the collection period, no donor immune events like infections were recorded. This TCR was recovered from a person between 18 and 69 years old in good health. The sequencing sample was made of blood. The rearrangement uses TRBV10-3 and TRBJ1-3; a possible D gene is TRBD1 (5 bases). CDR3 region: CAISESGAAGNTIYF. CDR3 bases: TGTGCCATCAGTGAATCCGGGGCAGCTGGAAACACCATATATTTT.